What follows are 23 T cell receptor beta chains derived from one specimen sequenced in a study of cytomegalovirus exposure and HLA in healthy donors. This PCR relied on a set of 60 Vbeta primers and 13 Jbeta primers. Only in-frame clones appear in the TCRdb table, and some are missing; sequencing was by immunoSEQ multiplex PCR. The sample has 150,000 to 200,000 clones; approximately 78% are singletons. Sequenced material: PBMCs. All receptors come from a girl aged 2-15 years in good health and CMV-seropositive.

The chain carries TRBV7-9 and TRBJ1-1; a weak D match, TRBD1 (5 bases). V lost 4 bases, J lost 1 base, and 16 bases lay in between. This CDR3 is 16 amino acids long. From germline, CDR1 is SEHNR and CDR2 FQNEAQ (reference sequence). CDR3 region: CASSSMGHRWNTEAFF. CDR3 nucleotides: TGTGCCAGCAGCTCCATGGGGCACCGGTGGAACACTGAAGCTTTCTTT.

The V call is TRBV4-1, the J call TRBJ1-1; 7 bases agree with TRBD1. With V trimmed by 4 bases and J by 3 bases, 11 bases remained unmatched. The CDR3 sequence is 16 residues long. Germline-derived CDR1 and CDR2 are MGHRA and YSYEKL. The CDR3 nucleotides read TGCGCCAGCAGCCTCCTCTCAGGACAGGTCCACACTGAAGCTTTCTTT. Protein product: CASSLLSGQVHTEAFF.

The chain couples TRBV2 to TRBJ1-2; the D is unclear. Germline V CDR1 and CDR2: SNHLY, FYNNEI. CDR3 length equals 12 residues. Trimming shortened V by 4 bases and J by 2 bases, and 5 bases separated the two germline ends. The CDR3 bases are TGTGCCAGCAGTGGCGGAAACTATGGCTACACCTTC. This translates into CASSGGNYGYTF.

The CDR3 DNA is TGTGCCAGCAAACTAGGAGAGGAAAGTTCACCCCTCCACTTT. This encodes CASKLGEESSPLHF. The genes are TRBV2 and TRBJ1-6; D remains ambiguous. This CDR3 spans 14 amino acids. Trimming shortened V by 7 bases and J by 9 bases, and 16 bases separated the two germline ends. The germline CDR1 and CDR2 sequences are SNHLY and FYNNEI.

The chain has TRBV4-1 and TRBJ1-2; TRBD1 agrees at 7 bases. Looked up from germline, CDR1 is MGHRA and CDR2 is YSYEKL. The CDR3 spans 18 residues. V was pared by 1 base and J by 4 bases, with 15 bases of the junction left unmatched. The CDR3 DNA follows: TGCGCCAGCAGCCAAGGTTTGCTGAACAGACAGGGCCTCTATGGCTACACCTTC. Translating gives CASSQGLLNRQGLYGYTF.

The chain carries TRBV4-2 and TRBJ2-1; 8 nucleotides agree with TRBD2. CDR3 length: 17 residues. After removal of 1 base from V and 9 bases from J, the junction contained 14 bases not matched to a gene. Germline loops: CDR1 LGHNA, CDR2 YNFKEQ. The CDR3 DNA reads TGTGCCAGCAGCCAAGTCGTCAGCGGGAGCGGGAATGGTGAGCAGTTCTTC. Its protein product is CASSQVVSGSGNGEQFF.

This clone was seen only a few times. This CDR3 reads CASSSLAGGPKGTDTQYF. In DNA, the CDR3 is TGTGCCAGCAGCTCACTAGCGGGAGGGCCGAAAGGCACAGATACGCAGTATTTT. V is TRBV7-8 and J is TRBJ2-3, with 13 bases that match TRBD2. The germline CDR1 and CDR2 sequences are SGHVS and FQNEAQ. J lost 1 base, V lost 4 bases, and 8 bases had no gene match. CDR3 length equals 18 residues.

The CDR3 region has the DNA TGTGCCAGCAGCGGAACGAACCAGCGGGGGGGGGAGCAGTACTTC. Amino acid sequence: CASSGTNQRGGEQYF. This chain uses TRBV9 with TRBJ2-7; 10 bases are a match to TRBD2. The CDR3 contains 15 residues. The junction had 10 bases not matched to a gene; V was cut back by 3 bases and J by 7 bases. Germline values: CDR1 SGDLS, CDR2 YYNGEE.

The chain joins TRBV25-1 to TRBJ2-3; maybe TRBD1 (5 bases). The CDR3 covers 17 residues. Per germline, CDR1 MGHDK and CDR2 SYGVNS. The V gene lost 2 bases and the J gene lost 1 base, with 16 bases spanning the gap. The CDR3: CASSERPGMGRTDTQYF. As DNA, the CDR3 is TGTGCCAGCAGTGAACGGCCAGGAATGGGGCGCACAGATACGCAGTATTTT.

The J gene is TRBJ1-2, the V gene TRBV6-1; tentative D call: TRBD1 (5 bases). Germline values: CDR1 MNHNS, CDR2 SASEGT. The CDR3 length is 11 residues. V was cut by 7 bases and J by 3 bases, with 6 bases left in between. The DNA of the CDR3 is TGTGCCAGCACGACAGACTATGGCTACACCTTC. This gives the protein CASTTDYGYTF.

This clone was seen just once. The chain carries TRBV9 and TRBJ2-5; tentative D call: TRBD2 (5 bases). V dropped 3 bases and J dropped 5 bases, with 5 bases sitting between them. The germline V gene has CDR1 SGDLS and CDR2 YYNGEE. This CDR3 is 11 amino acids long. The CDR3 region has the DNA TGTGCCAGCAGCGGAGGGGAGACCCAGTACTTC. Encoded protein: CASSGGETQYF.

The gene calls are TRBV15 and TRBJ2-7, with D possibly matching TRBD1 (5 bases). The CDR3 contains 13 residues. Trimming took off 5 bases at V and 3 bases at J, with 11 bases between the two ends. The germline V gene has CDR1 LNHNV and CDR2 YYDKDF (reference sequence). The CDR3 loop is CATSGRDLYEQYF. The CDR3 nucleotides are TGTGCCACCAGCGGCAGGGATCTCTACGAGCAGTACTTC. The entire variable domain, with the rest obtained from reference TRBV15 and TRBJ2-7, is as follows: DAMVIQNPRYQVTQFGKPVTLSCSQTLNHNVMYWYQQKSSQAPKLLFHYYDKDFNNEADTPDNFQSRRPNTSFCFLDIRSPGLGDTAMYLCATSGRDLYEQYFGPGTRLTVT.

The CDR3 DNA follows: TGTGCCAGCAGCGTAGAACCCGCAGGGCCCTACGAGCAGTACTTC. This encodes CASSVEPAGPYEQYF. V usage is TRBV9 and J usage is TRBJ2-7; weak D call: TRBD1 (5 bases). V gave up 0 bases and J gave up 2 bases, with 12 bases separating them. CDR1 is SGDLS and CDR2 is YYNGEE in the germline V gene. The CDR3 consists of 15 residues.

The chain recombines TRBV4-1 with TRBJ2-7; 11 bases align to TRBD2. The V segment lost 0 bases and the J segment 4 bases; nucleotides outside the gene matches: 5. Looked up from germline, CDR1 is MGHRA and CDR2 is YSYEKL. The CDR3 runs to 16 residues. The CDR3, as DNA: TGCGCCAGCAGCCAAGATCTTTCTAGCGGGAGGTACGAGCAGTACTTC. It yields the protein CASSQDLSSGRYEQYF.

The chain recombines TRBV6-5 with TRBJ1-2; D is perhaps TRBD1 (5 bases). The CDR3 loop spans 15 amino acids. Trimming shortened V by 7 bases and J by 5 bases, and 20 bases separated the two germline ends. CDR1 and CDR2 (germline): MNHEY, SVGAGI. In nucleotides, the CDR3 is TGTGCCAGCACCCGATCGACAGCGACGGCTTATGGCTACACCTTC. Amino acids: CASTRSTATAYGYTF.

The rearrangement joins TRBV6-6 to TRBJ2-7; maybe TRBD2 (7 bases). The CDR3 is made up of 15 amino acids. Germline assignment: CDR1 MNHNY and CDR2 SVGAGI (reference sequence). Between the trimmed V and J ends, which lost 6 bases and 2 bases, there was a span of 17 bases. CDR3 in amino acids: CASRNARGGPYEQYF. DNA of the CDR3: TGTGCCAGCAGAAACGCCAGGGGAGGGCCCTACGAGCAGTACTTC.

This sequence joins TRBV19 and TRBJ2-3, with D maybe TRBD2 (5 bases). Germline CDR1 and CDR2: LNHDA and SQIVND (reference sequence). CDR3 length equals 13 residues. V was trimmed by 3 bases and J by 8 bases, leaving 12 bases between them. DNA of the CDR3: TGTGCCAGTAGTATCACCCGGACTGGTACGCAGTATTTT. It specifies CASSITRTGTQYF.

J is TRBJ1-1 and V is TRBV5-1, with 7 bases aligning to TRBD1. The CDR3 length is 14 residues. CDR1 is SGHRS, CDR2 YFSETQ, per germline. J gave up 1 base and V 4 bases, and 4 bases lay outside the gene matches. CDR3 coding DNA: TGCGCCAGCAGCAAGGGGGACAGGAACACTGAAGCTTTCTTT. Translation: CASSKGDRNTEAFF.

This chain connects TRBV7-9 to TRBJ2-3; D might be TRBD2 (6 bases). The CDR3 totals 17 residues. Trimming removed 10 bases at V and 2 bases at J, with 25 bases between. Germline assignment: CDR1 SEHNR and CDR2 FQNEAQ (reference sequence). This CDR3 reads CATSGNDRDSATDTQYF. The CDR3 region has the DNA TGTGCCACCTCGGGGAATGACCGGGACTCTGCCACAGATACGCAGTATTTT.

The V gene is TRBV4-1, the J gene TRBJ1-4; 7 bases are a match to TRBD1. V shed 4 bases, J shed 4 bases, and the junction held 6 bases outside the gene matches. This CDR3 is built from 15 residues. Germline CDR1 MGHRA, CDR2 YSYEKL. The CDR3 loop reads CASSRPTGINEKLFF. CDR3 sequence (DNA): TGCGCCAGCAGCCGACCGACAGGGATTAATGAAAAACTGTTTTTT.

The CDR3 DNA reads as TGTGCCAGCAGCTTAATGGGGGGTCAAGAGACCCAGTACTTC. This sequence encodes CASSLMGGQETQYF. The chain is built from TRBV7-2 and TRBJ2-5, with a tentative D call TRBD2 (6 bases). The V gene lost 2 bases and the J gene lost 2 bases, with 9 bases spanning the gap. Germline CDR1 reads SGHTA; CDR2 reads FQGNSA. CDR3 length equals 14 residues.

CDR3 sequence (DNA): TGTGCCAGCGGTGCTAGCGGGCATTACAATGAGCAGTTCTTC. The encoded protein is CASGASGHYNEQFF. The rearrangement joins TRBV28 to TRBJ2-1; 8 bases agree with TRBD2. Unmatched junction bases numbered 7, after V lost 8 bases and J lost 4 bases. CDR3 length equals 14 residues. Germline assignment: CDR1 MDHEN and CDR2 SYDVKM.

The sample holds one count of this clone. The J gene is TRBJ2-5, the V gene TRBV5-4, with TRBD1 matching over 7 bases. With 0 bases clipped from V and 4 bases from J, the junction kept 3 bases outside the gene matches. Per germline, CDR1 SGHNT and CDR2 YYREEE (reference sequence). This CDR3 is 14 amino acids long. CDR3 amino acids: CASSLDRGSETQYF. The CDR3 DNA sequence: TGTGCCAGCAGCTTGGACAGGGGCTCAGAGACCCAGTACTTC.